The source of this TCR beta chain is a study of T cells after yellow fever vaccination. TCRdb ran MiXCR on the 5' RACE reads and lists one entry per CDR3 protein. Among hundreds of thousands of distinct CDR3 sequences, around 12% were seen once, and the ten largest hold about 15%. Only a few counts were recorded for this clonotype. What it binds is not known. Regarding the study as a whole: On re-exposure, the response was weaker but peaked faster, at day 5 versus 15. CD4 and CD8 compartments shared a small share of clonotypes. Post-booster repertoires again held most primary-vaccination clones (about 96% CD4, around 90% CD8).

The input for sequencing was PBMCs, taken on the day of the yellow fever booster vaccination. This receptor was obtained from a man aged 30 to 39 who received the YFV17D yellow fever vaccine.

The CDR3 nucleotides are TGCAGCGTTGAAGCGGGGGCCGATACGCAGTATTTT. Amino acids: CSVEAGADTQYF. The rearrangement joins TRBV29-1 to TRBJ2-3; D might be TRBD1 or TRBD2, each matching 6 bases. Trimming removed 1 base from V and 6 bases from J, with 8 bases in between. The CDR3 consists of 12 residues. Germline values: CDR1 SQVTM, CDR2 ANQGSEA.